A selection of T cell receptor beta chains follows, all from one sample in a study of shared clonotypes between healthy human individuals. Data came from immunoSEQ multiplex PCR; TCRdb stores just in-frame clones and leaves some out. The data hold millions of clones, with over 85% observed a single time. The specimen was naive CD4+ T cells sorted from blood. The receptors were sampled from a man aged 18 to 30 in good health. CDR3s include the opening cysteine and the closing phenylalanine or tryptophan. D genes are given only for firm matches. Clone size is shown for a subset of rows, as once, few, many or a class of expanded clone.

abundance | d_gene | j_gene | v_gene | CDR3aa | CDR3nt
NA | TRBD2 | TRBJ2-1 | TRBV18 | CASSPGLAGFNEQFF | TGTGCCAGCTCACCAGGACTAGCGGGGTTTAATGAGCAGTTCTTC
NA | NA | TRBJ1-6 | TRBV5-1 | CASSLLSWQGSSPLHF | TGCGCCAGCAGCTTGCTCAGCTGGCAGGGGAGTTCACCCCTCCACTTT
once | NA | TRBJ2-2 | TRBV25-1 | CASSESAGRIGELFF | TGTGCCAGCAGTGAATCGGCAGGGAGAATCGGGGAGCTGTTTTTT
NA | NA | TRBJ2-7 | TRBV18 | CASSPISAGSPYEQYF | TGTGCCAGCTCACCAATTTCAGCAGGGTCCCCCTACGAGCAGTACTTC
NA | TRBD2 | TRBJ2-5 | TRBV18 | CASSPGTSDRETQYF | TGTGCCAGCTCACCCGGGACTAGCGATCGAGAGACCCAGTACTTC
once | TRBD2 | TRBJ2-7 | TRBV10-2 | CASSRLAGVSYEQYF | TGCGCCAGCAGTAGACTAGCGGGAGTCTCCTACGAGCAGTACTTC
NA | TRBD1 | TRBJ1-1 | TRBV5-1 | CASSSGTENTEAFF | TGCGCCAGCAGCTCCGGGACAGAGAACACTGAAGCTTTCTTT
NA | TRBD2 | TRBJ2-1 | TRBV7-2 | CASSLSLIRGRADNEQFF | TGTGCCAGCAGCTTAAGCTTAATTCGCGGGAGGGCCGACAATGAGCAGTTCTTC
NA | NA | TRBJ2-7 | TRBV6-1 | CASTIHGPHYEQYF | TGTGCCAGCACCATCCACGGACCCCACTACGAGCAGTACTTC
NA | TRBD1 | TRBJ2-7 | TRBV2 | CASCTTGSYEQYF | TGTGCCAGCTGTACGACAGGGTCCTACGAGCAGTACTTC
NA | TRBD2 | TRBJ2-3 | TRBV4-2 | CASRPSGGATDTQYF | TGTGCCAGCAGACCTAGCGGGGGGGCCACAGATACGCAGTATTTT
NA | NA | TRBJ1-4 | TRBV9 | CASSVLGGTNEKLFF | TGTGCCAGCAGCGTTCTCGGGGGAACTAATGAAAAACTGTTTTTT
NA | NA | TRBJ2-7 | TRBV19 | CASRPKSHEQYF | TGTGCCAGTAGACCAAAAAGCCACGAGCAGTACTTC
NA | NA | TRBJ2-1 | TRBV18 | CASSPISGYEQFF | TGTGCCAGCTCACCAATATCGGGCTATGAGCAGTTCTTC
NA | NA | TRBJ1-2 | TRBV14 | CASSQDLRTVYGYTF | TGTGCCAGCAGCCAAGATCTGAGGACAGTCTATGGCTACACCTTC
once | NA | TRBJ2-2 | TRBV5-4 | CASSFGGGRTGELFF | TGTGCCAGCAGCTTCGGAGGGGGGCGCACCGGGGAGCTGTTTTTT
NA | NA | TRBJ2-1 | TRBV7-2 | CASRPWGVEQFF | TGTGCCAGCAGGCCTTGGGGCGTTGAGCAGTTCTTC
NA | NA | TRBJ1-1 | TRBV6-5 | CASSRGGKTEAFF | TGTGCCAGCAGCCGGGGGGGGAAGACTGAAGCTTTCTTT
NA | TRBD2 | TRBJ2-2 | TRBV4-2 | CASSQRLAGGKNTGELFF | TGTGCCAGCAGCCAACGACTAGCGGGGGGGAAGAACACCGGGGAGCTGTTTTTT
NA | TRBD2 | TRBJ2-7 | TRBV11-2 | CASSRPGGPPGEQYF | TGTGCCAGCAGCCGACCGGGGGGGCCCCCTGGCGAGCAGTACTTC
NA | NA | TRBJ2-1 | TRBV5-4 | CASSPISYNEQFF | TGTGCCAGCAGCCCAATCTCCTACAATGAGCAGTTCTTC
once | NA | TRBJ2-7 | TRBV6-1 | CASSEAAGEQYF | TGTGCCAGCAGTGAAGCGGCGGGGGAGCAGTACTTC
once | TRBD2 | TRBJ2-7 | TRBV6-8 | CASGHGTSGRNEQYF | TGTGCCAGCGGACACGGGACTAGCGGGAGGAACGAGCAGTACTTC
NA | NA | TRBJ1-3 | TRBV5-1 | CASSFTFREGSGNTIYF | TGCGCCAGCAGCTTTACCTTCAGGGAGGGCTCTGGAAACACCATATATTTT
NA | NA | TRBJ1-2 | TRBV11-2 | CASSLSGAPFGYTF | TGTGCCAGCAGCTTATCGGGGGCGCCCTTTGGCTACACCTTC
NA | NA | TRBJ1-2 | TRBV7-9 | CASSLGVSGYTF | TGTGCCAGCAGCTTAGGAGTGTCTGGCTACACCTTC
NA | NA | TRBJ1-3 | TRBV5-5 | CASNEQGNTIYF | TGTGCCAGCAACGAACAAGGAAACACCATATATTTT
NA | NA | TRBJ1-1 | TRBV19 | CASSQQGGPEAFF | TGTGCCAGTAGCCAACAGGGTGGGCCTGAAGCTTTCTTT
NA | NA | TRBJ2-7 | TRBV11-2 | CASSLIARTYEQYF | TGTGCCAGCAGCTTGATAGCCAGGACCTACGAGCAGTACTTC
NA | NA | TRBJ2-1 | TRBV5-1 | CASRSQGAFYNEQFF | TGCGCCAGCAGATCACAGGGAGCTTTCTACAATGAGCAGTTCTTC
NA | TRBD1 | TRBJ1-1 | TRBV10-3 | CAIGQGAKDTEAFF | TGTGCCATAGGTCAGGGGGCAAAAGACACTGAAGCTTTCTTT
once | NA | TRBJ2-7 | TRBV19 | CASSHGVGSSSYEQYF | TGTGCCAGTAGCCACGGGGTAGGCTCCAGCTCCTACGAGCAGTACTTC
NA | NA | TRBJ2-3 | TRBV5-1 | CASSLIGAPSTDTQYF | TGCGCCAGCAGCTTAATTGGAGCGCCCAGCACCGATACGCAGTATTTT
NA | NA | TRBJ1-1 | TRBV5-6 | CASSSSRGYRGTEAFF | TGTGCCAGCAGCTCCTCGCGGGGGTATAGGGGAACTGAAGCTTTCTTT
NA | NA | TRBJ1-1 | TRBV30 | CAWIRLLNTEAFF | TGTGCCTGGATTCGACTATTGAACACTGAAGCTTTCTTT
once | NA | TRBJ1-4 | TRBV7-8 | CASSSHAGGANEKLFF | TGTGCCAGCAGCTCCCATGCGGGTGGGGCTAATGAAAAACTGTTTTTT
NA | TRBD1 | TRBJ1-3 | TRBV18 | CASSPGTGISGNTIYF | TGTGCCAGCTCGCCCGGGACAGGGATATCTGGAAACACCATATATTTT
NA | NA | TRBJ2-1 | TRBV11-2 | CASSLNQEQFF | TGTGCCAGCAGCTTGAATCAGGAGCAGTTCTTC
NA | NA | TRBJ2-4 | TRBV29-1 | CSVELGAKNIQYF | TGCAGCGTTGAATTGGGGGCCAAAAACATTCAGTACTTC
NA | TRBD2 | TRBJ2-2 | TRBV5-4 | CASSPGLAGNTGELFF | TGTGCCAGCAGCCCCGGACTAGCGGGGAACACCGGGGAGCTGTTTTTT
NA | NA | TRBJ2-3 | TRBV2 | CASSEFGGTGADTQYF | TGTGCCAGCAGTGAATTTGGCGGGACCGGGGCAGATACGCAGTATTTT
NA | TRBD1 | TRBJ1-6 | TRBV19 | CASSTRQGGYNSPLHF | TGTGCCAGTAGTACCCGACAGGGGGGCTATAATTCACCCCTCCACTTT
NA | NA | TRBJ1-1 | TRBV5-4 | CASSLGPNGLNTEAFF | TGTGCCAGCAGTCTTGGACCCAACGGGCTGAACACTGAAGCTTTCTTT
NA | TRBD1 | TRBJ1-6 | TRBV5-1 | CASSLFGTGDRALRNSPLHF | TGCGCCAGCAGCTTGTTCGGGACAGGGGATCGCGCATTAAGGAATTCACCCCTCCACTTT
once | NA | TRBJ2-3 | TRBV11-2 | CASSSRLHTDTQYF | TGTGCCAGCAGCTCCAGATTGCACACAGATACGCAGTATTTT
NA | NA | TRBJ2-3 | TRBV25-1 | CASSEYGRAGTDTQYF | TGTGCCAGCAGTGAATATGGGCGGGCTGGCACAGATACGCAGTATTTT
NA | NA | TRBJ1-1 | TRBV6-6 | CASRGTTNTEAFF | TGTGCCAGCAGGGGGACGACGAACACTGAAGCTTTCTTT
NA | NA | TRBJ2-5 | TRBV4-1 | CASRRGRGQETQYF | TGCGCCAGCCGCCGGGGGCGGGGACAAGAGACCCAGTACTTC
NA | TRBD1 | TRBJ2-7 | TRBV19 | CASSLKTGYEQYF | TGTGCCAGTAGTCTAAAGACAGGGTACGAGCAGTACTTC
few | NA | TRBJ2-7 | TRBV2 | CASTTRFPPYEQYF | TGTGCCAGCACCACTCGTTTCCCCCCCTACGAGCAGTACTTC
NA | NA | TRBJ2-7 | TRBV11-2 | CASSGDPFSTYEQYF | TGTGCCAGCAGCGGGGACCCTTTTAGCACCTACGAGCAGTACTTC
NA | TRBD2 | TRBJ2-1 | TRBV9 | CASSVLAEMGNEQFF | TGTGCCAGCAGCGTCCTAGCGGAAATGGGCAATGAGCAGTTCTTC